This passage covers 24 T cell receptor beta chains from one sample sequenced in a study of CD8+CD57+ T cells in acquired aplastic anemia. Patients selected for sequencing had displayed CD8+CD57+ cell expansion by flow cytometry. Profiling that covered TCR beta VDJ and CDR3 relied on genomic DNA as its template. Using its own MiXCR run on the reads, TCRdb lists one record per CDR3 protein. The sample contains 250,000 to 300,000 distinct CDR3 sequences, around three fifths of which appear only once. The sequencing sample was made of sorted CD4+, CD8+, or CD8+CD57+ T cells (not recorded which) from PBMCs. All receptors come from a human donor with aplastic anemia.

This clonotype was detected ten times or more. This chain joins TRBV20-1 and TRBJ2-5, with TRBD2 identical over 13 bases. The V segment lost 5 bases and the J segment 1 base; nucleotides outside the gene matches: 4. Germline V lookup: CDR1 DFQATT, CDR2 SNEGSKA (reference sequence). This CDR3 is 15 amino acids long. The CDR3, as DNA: TGCAGTGCTCGGACTAGCGGGGGCCCCCAAGAGACCCAGTACTTC. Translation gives CSARTSGGPQETQYF.

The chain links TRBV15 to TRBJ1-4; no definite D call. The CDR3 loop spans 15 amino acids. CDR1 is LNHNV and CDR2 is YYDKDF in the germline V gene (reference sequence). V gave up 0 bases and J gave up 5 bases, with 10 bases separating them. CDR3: CATSRDLGVNEKLFF. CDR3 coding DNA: TGTGCCACCAGCAGAGATCTAGGAGTAAATGAAAAACTGTTTTTT.

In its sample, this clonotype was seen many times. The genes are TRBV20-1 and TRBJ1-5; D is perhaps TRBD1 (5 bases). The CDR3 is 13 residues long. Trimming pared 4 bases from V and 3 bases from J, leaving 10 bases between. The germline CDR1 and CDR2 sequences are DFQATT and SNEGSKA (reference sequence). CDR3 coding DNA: TGCAGTGCTACCCGGGGGGTCAATCAGCCCCAGCATTTT. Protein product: CSATRGVNQPQHF.

The CDR3 DNA is TGCAGTGCTACGGGACAGCGTTATGGCTACACCTTC. It translates to CSATGQRYGYTF. The chain links TRBV20-1 to TRBJ1-2, with 7 bases lining up with TRBD1. The junction had 4 bases not matched to a gene; V was cut back by 4 bases and J by 5 bases. Germline assignment: CDR1 DFQATT and CDR2 SNEGSKA (reference sequence). The CDR3 is 12 amino acids.

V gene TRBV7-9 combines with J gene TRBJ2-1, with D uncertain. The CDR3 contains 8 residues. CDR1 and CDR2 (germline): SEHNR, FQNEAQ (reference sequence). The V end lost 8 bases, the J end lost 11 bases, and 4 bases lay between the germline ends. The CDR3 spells CASPQQFF. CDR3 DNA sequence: TGTGCCAGCCCCCAGCAGTTCTTC.

DNA for the CDR3: TGTGCCAGCAGCTCGTATCCCTACGAGCAGTACTTC. Amino acids: CASSSYPYEQYF. The chain is built from TRBV6-5 and TRBJ2-7; D call uncertain. CDR3 length: 12 amino acids. Germline lookup yields CDR1 MNHEY and CDR2 SVGAGI. V was trimmed by 6 bases and J by 2 bases, leaving 8 bases between them.

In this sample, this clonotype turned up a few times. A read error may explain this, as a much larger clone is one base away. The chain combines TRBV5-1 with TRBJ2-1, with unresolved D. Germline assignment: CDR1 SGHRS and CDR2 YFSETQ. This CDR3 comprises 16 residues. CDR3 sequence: CASSLTPQDNYNGQFF. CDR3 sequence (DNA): TGCGCCAGCAGCTTGACCCCGCAAGACAATTACAATGGGCAGTTCTTC. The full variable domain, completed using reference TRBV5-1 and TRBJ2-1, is KAGVTQTPRYLIKTRGQQVTLSCSPISGHRSVSWYQQTPGQGLQFLFEYFSETQRNKGNFPGRFSGRQFSNSRSEMNVSTLELGDSALYLCASSLTPQDNYNGQFFGPGTRLTVL.

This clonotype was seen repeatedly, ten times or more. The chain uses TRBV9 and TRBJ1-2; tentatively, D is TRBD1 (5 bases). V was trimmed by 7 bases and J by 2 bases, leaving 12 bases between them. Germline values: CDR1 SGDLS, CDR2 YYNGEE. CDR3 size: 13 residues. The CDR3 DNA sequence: TGTGCCAGCTCCTTGGACACCAACTATGGCTACACCTTC. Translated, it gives CASSLDTNYGYTF. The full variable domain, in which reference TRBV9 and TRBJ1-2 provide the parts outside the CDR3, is DSGVTQTPKHLITATGQRVTLRCSPRSGDLSVYWYQQSLDQGLQFLIQYYNGEERAKGNILERFSAQQFPDLHSELNLSSLELGDSALYFCASSLDTNYGYTFGSGTRLTVV.

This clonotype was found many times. This CDR3 reads CASSEFGLRSYEQYF. The CDR3 bases are TGTGCCAGCAGTGAATTCGGTCTCAGATCCTACGAGCAGTACTTC. The rearrangement links TRBV6-1 to TRBJ2-7; D is unclear. The CDR3 spans 15 residues. Trimming removed 2 bases from V and 1 base from J, with 12 bases in between. Germline CDR1 is MNHNS and CDR2 is SASEGT.

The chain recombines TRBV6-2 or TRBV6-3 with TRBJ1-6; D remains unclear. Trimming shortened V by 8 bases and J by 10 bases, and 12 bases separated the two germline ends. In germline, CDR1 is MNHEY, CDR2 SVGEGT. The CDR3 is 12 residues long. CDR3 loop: CASHQGKSPLHF. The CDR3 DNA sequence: TGTGCCAGCCACCAAGGGAAATCACCCCTCCACTTT.

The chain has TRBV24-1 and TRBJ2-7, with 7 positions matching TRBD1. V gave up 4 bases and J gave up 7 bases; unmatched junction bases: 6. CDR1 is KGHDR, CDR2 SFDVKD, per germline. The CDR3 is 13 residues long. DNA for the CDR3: TGTGCCACCAGTGAAGGCAGGGGGAAAGAGCAGTACTTC. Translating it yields CATSEGRGKEQYF.

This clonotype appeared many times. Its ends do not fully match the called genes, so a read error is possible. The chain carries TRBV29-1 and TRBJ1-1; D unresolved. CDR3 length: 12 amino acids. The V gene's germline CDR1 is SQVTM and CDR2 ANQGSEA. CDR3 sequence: CSVESENSEAFF. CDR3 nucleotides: TGCAGCGTTGAAAGCGAAAACAGTGAAGCTTTCTTT. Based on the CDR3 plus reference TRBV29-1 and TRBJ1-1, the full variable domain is SAVISQKPSRDICQRGTSLTIQCQVDSQVTMMFWYRQQPGQSLTLIATANQGSEATYESGFVIDKFPISRPNLTFSTLTVSNMSPEDSSIYLCSVESENSEAFFGQGTRLTVV.

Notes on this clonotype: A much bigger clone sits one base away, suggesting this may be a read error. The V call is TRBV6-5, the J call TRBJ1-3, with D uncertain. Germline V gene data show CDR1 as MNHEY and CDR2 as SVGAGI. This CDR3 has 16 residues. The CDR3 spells CACSYYQPRSGNTIYF. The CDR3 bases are TGTGCCTGCAGTTACTACCAACCGCGCTCTGGAAACACCATATATTTT.

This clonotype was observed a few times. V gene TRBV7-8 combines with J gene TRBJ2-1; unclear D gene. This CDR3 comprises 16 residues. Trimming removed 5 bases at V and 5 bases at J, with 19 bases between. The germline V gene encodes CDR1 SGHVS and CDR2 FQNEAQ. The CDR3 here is CASSPRLEMRNNEQFF. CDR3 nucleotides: TGTGCCAGCAGCCCCCGCCTGGAGATGCGCAACAATGAGCAGTTCTTC.

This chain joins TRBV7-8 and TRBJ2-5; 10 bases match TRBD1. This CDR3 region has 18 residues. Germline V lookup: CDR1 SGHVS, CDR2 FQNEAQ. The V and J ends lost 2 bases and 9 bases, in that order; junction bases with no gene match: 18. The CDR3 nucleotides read TGTGCCAGCAGCTTAAGAACGTTGAGGGACAGGGGAGGGCAGCCCCAGTACTTC. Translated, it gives CASSLRTLRDRGGQPQYF.

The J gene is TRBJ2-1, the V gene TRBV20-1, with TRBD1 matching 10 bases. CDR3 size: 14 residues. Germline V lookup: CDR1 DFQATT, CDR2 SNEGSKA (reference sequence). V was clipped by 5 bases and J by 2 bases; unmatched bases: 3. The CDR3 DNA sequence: TGCAGTGCTGGGGACAGGGGAACCTACAATGAGCAGTTCTTC. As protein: CSAGDRGTYNEQFF.

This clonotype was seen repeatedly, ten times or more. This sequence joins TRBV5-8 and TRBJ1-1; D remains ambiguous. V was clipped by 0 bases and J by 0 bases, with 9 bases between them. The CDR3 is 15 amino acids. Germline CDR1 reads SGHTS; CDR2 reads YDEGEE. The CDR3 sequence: CASSLGDNVNTEAFF. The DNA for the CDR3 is TGTGCCAGCAGCTTGGGAGACAACGTGAACACTGAAGCTTTCTTT.

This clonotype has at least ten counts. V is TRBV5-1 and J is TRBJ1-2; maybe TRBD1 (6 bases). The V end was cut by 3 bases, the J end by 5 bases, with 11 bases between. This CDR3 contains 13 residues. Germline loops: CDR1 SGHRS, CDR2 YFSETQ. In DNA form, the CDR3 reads TGCGCCAGCAGCTCGGGGGGCTCTTATGGCTACACCTTC. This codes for CASSSGGSYGYTF.

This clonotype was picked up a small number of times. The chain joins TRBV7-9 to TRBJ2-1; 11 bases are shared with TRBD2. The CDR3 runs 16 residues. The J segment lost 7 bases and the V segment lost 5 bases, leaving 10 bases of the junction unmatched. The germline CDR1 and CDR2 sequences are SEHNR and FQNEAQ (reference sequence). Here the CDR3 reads CASSPRTSGRLNEQFF. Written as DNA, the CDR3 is TGTGCCAGCAGCCCCCGAACTAGCGGGAGATTAAATGAGCAGTTCTTC. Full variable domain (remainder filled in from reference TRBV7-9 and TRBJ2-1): DTGVSQNPRHKITKRGQNVTFRCDPISEHNRLYWYRQTLGQGPEFLTYFQNEAQLEKSRLLSDRFSAERPKGSFSTLEIQRTEQGDSAMYLCASSPRTSGRLNEQFFGPGTRLTVL.

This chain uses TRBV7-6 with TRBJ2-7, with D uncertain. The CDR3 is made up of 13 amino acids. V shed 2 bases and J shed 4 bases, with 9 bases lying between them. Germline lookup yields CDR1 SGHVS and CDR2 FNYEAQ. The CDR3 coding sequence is TGTGCCAGCAGCTTAACTCAAGAGTACGAGCAGTACTTC. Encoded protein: CASSLTQEYEQYF.

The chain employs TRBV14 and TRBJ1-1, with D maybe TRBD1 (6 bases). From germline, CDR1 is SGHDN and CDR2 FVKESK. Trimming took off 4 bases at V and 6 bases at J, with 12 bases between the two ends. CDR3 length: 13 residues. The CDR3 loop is CASSPSRGAEAFF. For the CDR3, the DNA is TGTGCCAGCAGCCCCAGCAGGGGTGCTGAAGCTTTCTTT.

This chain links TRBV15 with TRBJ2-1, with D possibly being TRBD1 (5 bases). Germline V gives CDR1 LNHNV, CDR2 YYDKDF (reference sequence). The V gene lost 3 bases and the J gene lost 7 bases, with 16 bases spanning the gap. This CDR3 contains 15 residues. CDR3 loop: CATSSLGLGLNEQFF. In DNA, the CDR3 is TGTGCCACCAGCAGCCTGGGGCTAGGTCTTAATGAGCAGTTCTTC.

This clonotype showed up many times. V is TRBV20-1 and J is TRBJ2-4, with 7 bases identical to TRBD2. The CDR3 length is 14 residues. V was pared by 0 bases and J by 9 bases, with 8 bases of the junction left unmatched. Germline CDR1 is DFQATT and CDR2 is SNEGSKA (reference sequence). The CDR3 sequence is CSARDRGPGGIQYF. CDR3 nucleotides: TGCAGTGCTAGAGATAGAGGACCGGGGGGCATTCAGTACTTC.

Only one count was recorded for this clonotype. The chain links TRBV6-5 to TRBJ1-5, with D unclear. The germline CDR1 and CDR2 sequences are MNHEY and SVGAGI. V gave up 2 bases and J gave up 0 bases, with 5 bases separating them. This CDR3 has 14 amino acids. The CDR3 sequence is CASSYGYSNQPQHF. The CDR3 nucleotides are TGTGCCAGCAGTTACGGATATAGCAATCAGCCCCAGCATTTT.